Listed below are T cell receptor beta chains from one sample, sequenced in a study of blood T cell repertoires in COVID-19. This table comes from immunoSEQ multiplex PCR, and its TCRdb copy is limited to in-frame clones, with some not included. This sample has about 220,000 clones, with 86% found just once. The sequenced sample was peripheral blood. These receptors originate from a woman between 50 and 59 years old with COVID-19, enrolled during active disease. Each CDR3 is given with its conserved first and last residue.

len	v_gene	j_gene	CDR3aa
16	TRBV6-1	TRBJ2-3	CASSEGLAGTPRGQYF
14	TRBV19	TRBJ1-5	CAVASQGSNQPQHF
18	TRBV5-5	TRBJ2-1	CASSYPLPGTSGYNEQFF
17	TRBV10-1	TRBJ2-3	CASSAPASGVSTDTQYF
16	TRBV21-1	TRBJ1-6	CASSNGPGQGNSPLHF
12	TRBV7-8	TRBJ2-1	CASSFPAGEQFF
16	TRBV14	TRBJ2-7	CASSQTIGGASYEQYF
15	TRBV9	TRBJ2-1	CASSVEGLARNEQFF
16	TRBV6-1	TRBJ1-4	CASSELLGLGGEKLFF
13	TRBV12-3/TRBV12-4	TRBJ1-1	CASSLGGGYVAFF
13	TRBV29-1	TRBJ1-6	CSVAQYDNSPLHF
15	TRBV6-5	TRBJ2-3	CASSYNRGPGDTQYF
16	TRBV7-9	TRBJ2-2	CASSLPGQVNTGELFF
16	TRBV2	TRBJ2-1	CASSSGLGSTYNEQFF
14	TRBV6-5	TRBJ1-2	CASSYNSLGYGYTF